This passage covers 6 T cell receptor beta chains from one sample sequenced in a study of cytomegalovirus exposure and HLA in healthy donors. Profiled with immunoSEQ multiplex PCR; TCRdb holds only in-frame clones, not every one. The repertoire consists of fewer than 120,000 clones, with approximately 89% occurring once and the leading ten covering approximately 1.9%. The sample consisted of PBMCs. The receptors shown here come from a woman between 18 and 30 years old in good health and CMV-seronegative.

This clone has only one observation. The rearrangement links TRBV7-2 to TRBJ2-7, with 7 bases identical to TRBD2. There are 16 residues in the CDR3. The J segment lost 0 bases and the V segment lost 1 base, leaving 6 bases of the junction unmatched. The germline gives CDR1 SGHTA, CDR2 FQGNSA. CDR3 DNA: TGTGCCAGCAGCTTAGGGCGGGGGAGCAACTCCTACGAGCAGTACTTC. Translation: CASSLGRGSNSYEQYF.

J is TRBJ2-1 and V is TRBV27; 9 bases agree with TRBD2. V was pared by 4 bases and J by 7 bases, with 8 bases of the junction left unmatched. The CDR3 is made up of 15 amino acids. The germline V gene encodes CDR1 MNHEY and CDR2 SMNVEV (reference sequence). CDR3: CASSSAGLALNEQFF. The CDR3 nucleotides are TGTGCCAGCAGTTCCGCGGGACTAGCCTTGAATGAGCAGTTCTTC.

The chain recombines TRBV5-1 with TRBJ2-3; TRBD2 matches at 7 bases. Germline V gene sequence: CDR1 SGHRS, CDR2 YFSETQ. CDR3 length: 16 amino acids. Germline trimming cut 2 bases from V and 0 bases from J; bases unmatched to any gene: 6. The CDR3 loop reads CASSLPREASTDTQYF. The DNA for the CDR3 is TGCGCCAGCAGCTTACCTCGGGAGGCTAGCACAGATACGCAGTATTTT.

The rearrangement links TRBV19 to TRBJ2-7; 7 bases map to TRBD2. This CDR3 comprises 16 residues. Germline V gives CDR1 LNHDA, CDR2 SQIVND (reference sequence). V was clipped by 0 bases and J by 5 bases; unmatched bases: 10. CDR3 in amino acids: CASSIEAAGIFDEQYF. In DNA form, the CDR3 reads TGTGCCAGTAGTATAGAGGCAGCGGGAATTTTCGACGAGCAGTACTTC.

The chain is built from TRBV4-1 and TRBJ1-3; a weak D match, TRBD1 (6 bases). The germline gives CDR1 MGHRA, CDR2 YSYEKL. V lost 0 bases and J 0 bases, leaving 12 bases between the germline ends. CDR3 length: 17 residues. Here the CDR3 DNA reads TGCGCCAGCAGCCAAGATGATAGGACAGTCTCTGGAAACACCATATATTTT. Protein sequence: CASSQDDRTVSGNTIYF.

The CDR3 region has the DNA TGTGCCAGCAGCCCAGGGGGCCGGAATGAGCAGTTCTTC. Protein sequence: CASSPGGRNEQFF. This chain links TRBV7-2 with TRBJ2-1; 8 nucleotides agree with TRBD1. The germline gives CDR1 SGHTA, CDR2 FQGNSA. CDR3 length: 13 residues. The V segment lost 5 bases and the J segment 7 bases; nucleotides outside the gene matches: 4. The full variable domain, in which reference TRBV7-2 and TRBJ2-1 provide the parts outside the CDR3, is GAGVSQSPSNKVTEKGKDVELRCDPISGHTALYWYRQSLGQGLEFLIYFQGNSAPDKSGLPSDRFSAERTGGSVSTLTIQRTQQEDSAVYLCASSPGGRNEQFFGPGTRLTVL.